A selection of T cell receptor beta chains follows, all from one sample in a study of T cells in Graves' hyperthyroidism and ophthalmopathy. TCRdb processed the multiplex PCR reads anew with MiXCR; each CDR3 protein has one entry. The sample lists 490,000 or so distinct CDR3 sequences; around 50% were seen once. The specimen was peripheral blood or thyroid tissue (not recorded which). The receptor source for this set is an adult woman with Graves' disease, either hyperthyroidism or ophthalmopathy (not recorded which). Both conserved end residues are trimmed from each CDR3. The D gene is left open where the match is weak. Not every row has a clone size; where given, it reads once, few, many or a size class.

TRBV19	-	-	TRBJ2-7	ASSAVRGSYEQY
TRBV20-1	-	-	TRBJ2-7	SAPKLSSYEQY
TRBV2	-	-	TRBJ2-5	ASIHGRGETQY
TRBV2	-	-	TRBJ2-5	ASGEEAQY
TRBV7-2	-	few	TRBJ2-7	ASSLDSREQY
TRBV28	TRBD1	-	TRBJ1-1	ASKAGQGFTEAF
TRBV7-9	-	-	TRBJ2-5	ASSSPLGETQY
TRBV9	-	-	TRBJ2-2	ASTLTNSAGELF
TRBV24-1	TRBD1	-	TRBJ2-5	ATSEPSTGEETQY
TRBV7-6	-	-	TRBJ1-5	ASNTTMGVRQPQH
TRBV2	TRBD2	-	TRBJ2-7	ASTSRASGGSVKQY
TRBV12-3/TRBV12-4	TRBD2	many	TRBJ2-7	ASSPGGRGSYEQY
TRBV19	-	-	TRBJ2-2	ASTTYGTGELF
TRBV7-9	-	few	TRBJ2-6	ASSLDGGANVLT
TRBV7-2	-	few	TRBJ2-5	ASSPLGGGSAETQY
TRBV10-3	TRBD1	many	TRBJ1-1	AISESKGQGSEAF
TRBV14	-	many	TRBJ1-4	ASSQVGGEKLF
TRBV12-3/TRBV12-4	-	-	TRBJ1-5	ASSSTGTGQPQH
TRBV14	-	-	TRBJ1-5	ASSLSRNKPQH
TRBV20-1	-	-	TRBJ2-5	SARVGQETQY
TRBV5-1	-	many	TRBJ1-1	ASSSPGKGGDAF
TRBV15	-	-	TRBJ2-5	ATSTRGLGTQY
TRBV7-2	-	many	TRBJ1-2	ASSLVAGLDGYT
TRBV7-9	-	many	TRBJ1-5	ASSLDGGEQPQH
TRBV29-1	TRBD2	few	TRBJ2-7	SVLAGGRYEQY
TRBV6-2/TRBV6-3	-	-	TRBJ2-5	ATRIGGETQY
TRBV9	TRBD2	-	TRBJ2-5	ASSVGVGGEETQY
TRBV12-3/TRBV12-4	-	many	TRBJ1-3	ASSFSSSGNTIY
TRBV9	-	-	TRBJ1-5	ASSQGGRTNQPQH
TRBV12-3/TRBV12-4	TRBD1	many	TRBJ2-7	ASSPTGQGGEQY
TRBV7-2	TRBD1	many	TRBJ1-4	ASSLVGTGVEKLF
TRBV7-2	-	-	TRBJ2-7	ASSLARASDEQY
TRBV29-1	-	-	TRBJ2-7	SVALSPYEQY
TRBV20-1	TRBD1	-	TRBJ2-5	SASGQGRETQY
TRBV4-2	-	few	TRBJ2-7	ASSQEDRLAYEQY
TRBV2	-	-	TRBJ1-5	ASSGLGTVRSNQPQH
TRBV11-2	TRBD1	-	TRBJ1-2	ASSATGGRGAYGYT
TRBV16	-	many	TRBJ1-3	ASSQRYSGNTIY
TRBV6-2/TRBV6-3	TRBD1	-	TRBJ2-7	ASSYETGGYEQY
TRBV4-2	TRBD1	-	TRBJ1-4	ASRTQGDRGEKLF
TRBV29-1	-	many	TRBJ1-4	SVYSATNEKLF
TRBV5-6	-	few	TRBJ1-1	ASSLWLSGFEAEAF
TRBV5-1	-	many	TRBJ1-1	ASSLAGEGAF
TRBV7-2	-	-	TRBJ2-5	ASNVPTSFETQY
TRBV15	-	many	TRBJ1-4	ATSRDQATNEKLF
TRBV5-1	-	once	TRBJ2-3	ASSFRGGTDTQY